This entry lists 16 T cell receptor beta chains sequenced from one sample in a study of blood T cell repertoires in COVID-19. This table comes from immunoSEQ multiplex PCR, and its TCRdb copy is limited to in-frame clones, with some not included. The sample carries approximately 150,000 clones, around 82% recorded once. Source material: peripheral blood. These receptors all stem from a man between 65 and 79 years old with active or convalescent COVID-19.

The chain links TRBV7-9 to TRBJ2-7; no firm D call. Germline lookup yields CDR1 SEHNR and CDR2 FQNEAQ (reference sequence). V lost 1 base to trimming and J lost 4 bases, with 8 bases between them. The CDR3 has 13 amino acids. CDR3 nucleotide sequence: TGTGCCAGCAGCTTAGGCAGATTTTACGAGCAGTACTTC. This translates into CASSLGRFYEQYF.

This chain uses TRBV7-2 with TRBJ2-7; weak D call: TRBD1 (6 bases). Germline V CDR1 and CDR2: SGHTA, FQGNSA. V was pared by 6 bases and J by 3 bases, with 12 bases between. The CDR3 has 13 amino acids. CDR3 bases: TGTGCCAGCAGGGAATGGACAGACTACGAGCAGTACTTC. This sequence encodes CASREWTDYEQYF.

The chain uses TRBV5-1 and TRBJ1-1; weak D call: TRBD1 (6 bases). The CDR3 loop spans 14 amino acids. V was clipped by 6 bases and J by 4 bases, with 16 bases between them. CDR1 SGHRS and CDR2 YFSETQ come from the germline V gene. CDR3 sequence (DNA): TGCGCCAGCACCGAGGGGGGGGCTGGCACTGAAGCTTTCTTT. Amino acid sequence: CASTEGGAGTEAFF.

The V call is TRBV19, the J call TRBJ1-1, with 9 bases aligning to TRBD1. There are 16 residues in the CDR3. Trimming cost V 5 bases and J 5 bases; bases outside gene matches: 12. In germline, CDR1 is LNHDA, CDR2 SQIVND (reference sequence). CDR3: CASSAKGTGRRTEAFF. Written as DNA, the CDR3 is TGTGCCAGTAGTGCCAAAGGGACAGGGCGTCGAACTGAAGCTTTCTTT.

V usage is TRBV6-2 or TRBV6-3 and J usage is TRBJ2-7; D possibly corresponds to TRBD2 (6 bases). V lost 5 bases and J lost 4, with 18 bases in between. Germline V gene data show CDR1 as MNHEY and CDR2 as SVGEGT. CDR3 length equals 15 residues. CDR3 residues: CASSHPAGLKYEQYF. CDR3 bases: TGTGCCAGCAGTCACCCGGCGGGACTGAAGTACGAGCAGTACTTC.

This chain joins TRBV6-2 or TRBV6-3 and TRBJ1-5; 8 bases are shared with TRBD1. The CDR3 is 15 amino acids. Germline CDR1 MNHEY, CDR2 SVGEGT. The trim removed 6 bases at V and 6 bases at J, leaving 10 bases unmatched. The CDR3 sequence: CASSGGQGVPQPQHF. The DNA for the CDR3 is TGTGCCAGCAGCGGAGGACAGGGAGTTCCTCAGCCCCAGCATTTT.

This clone showed up many times. The chain joins TRBV2 to TRBJ1-1, with D unclear. V was pared by 2 bases and J by 5 bases, with 9 bases between. The CDR3 loop spans 13 amino acids. Germline V CDR1 and CDR2: SNHLY, FYNNEI. The CDR3 DNA reads as TGTGCCAGCAGTGAACCGACTTGGACTGAAGCTTTCTTT. Translating it yields CASSEPTWTEAFF. Full variable domain (rest looked up from reference TRBV2 and TRBJ1-1): EPEVTQTPSHQVTQMGQEVILRCVPISNHLYFYWYRQILGQKVEFLVSFYNNEISEKSEIFDDQFSVERPDGSNFTLKIRSTKLEDSAMYFCASSEPTWTEAFFGQGTRLTVV.

V and J are TRBV30 and TRBJ1-5; a weak D match, TRBD1 (6 bases). The CDR3 has 16 residues. In germline, CDR1 is GTSNPN, CDR2 SVGIG (reference sequence). V lost 4 bases and J lost 1, with 17 bases in between. DNA of the CDR3: TGTGCCTGGAAAGCCCCTCAGGGGCAGAGCAATCAGCCCCAGCATTTT. This gives the protein CAWKAPQGQSNQPQHF.

The chain carries TRBV5-1 and TRBJ1-1, with 11 bases fitting TRBD1. The germline CDR1 and CDR2 sequences are SGHRS and YFSETQ. The CDR3 totals 14 residues. V lost 2 bases to trimming and J lost 10 bases; unmatched junction nucleotides: 7. In DNA form, the CDR3 reads TGCGCCAGCAGCTTTGCGGGACAGGGGGACGGAGCTTTCTTT. This encodes CASSFAGQGDGAFF.

This clone was counted between two and nine times. The chain employs TRBV9 and TRBJ1-1; 8 nucleotides align to TRBD1. V lost 3 bases, J lost 1 base, and 5 bases stayed unmatched. The CDR3 has 15 residues. Germline CDR1 reads SGDLS; CDR2 reads YYNGEE. CDR3 amino acids: CASSARQGRNTEAFF. CDR3 sequence (DNA): TGTGCCAGCAGCGCCCGACAGGGGAGGAACACTGAAGCTTTCTTT.

The chain employs TRBV18 and TRBJ2-2; 8 bases match TRBD1. Germline V lookup: CDR1 KGHSH, CDR2 LQKENI. This CDR3 is built from 19 residues. Unmatched junction bases numbered 14, after V lost 0 bases and J lost 5 bases. DNA of the CDR3: TGTGCCAGCTCACCACCGGGACAGGTGTCTTATAGGCGAACCGGGGAGCTGTTTTTT. It codes for CASSPPGQVSYRRTGELFF.

This clone has more than one count but fewer than ten. V usage is TRBV19 and J usage is TRBJ2-7; TRBD2 is a possible D gene (5 bases). Germline loops: CDR1 LNHDA, CDR2 SQIVND (reference sequence). The CDR3 is made up of 14 amino acids. V lost 5 bases and J 3 bases, leaving 14 bases between the germline ends. CDR3 residues: CASSSVGSGYEQYF. CDR3 DNA sequence: TGTGCCAGTAGTTCCGTTGGGAGTGGCTACGAGCAGTACTTC.

The rearrangement links TRBV6-6 to TRBJ2-2; D remains unclear. The V gene lost 0 bases and the J gene lost 2 bases, with 4 bases spanning the gap. Germline V gene data show CDR1 as MNHNY and CDR2 as SVGAGI (reference sequence). CDR3 length: 14 amino acids. The CDR3 nucleotides are TGTGCCAGCAGTTACTCTTCAAACACCGGGGAGCTGTTTTTT. Translated, it gives CASSYSSNTGELFF.

This clone was recorded a few times. This rearrangement joins TRBV11-3 to TRBJ2-7; D is perhaps TRBD2 (6 bases). The germline CDR1 and CDR2 sequences are SGHNT and YENEEA. V lost 1 base and J lost 3, with 13 bases in between. The CDR3 extends over 15 amino acids. CDR3 bases: TGTGCCAGCAGCTTAGGTAGCGGAGACCTCTACGAGCAGTACTTC. This codes for CASSLGSGDLYEQYF.

This clone turned up a few times. The V and J genes are TRBV19 and TRBJ1-2; no reliable D call. Trimming took off 6 bases at V and 2 bases at J, with 16 bases between the two ends. This CDR3 spans 15 amino acids. Germline V gives CDR1 LNHDA, CDR2 SQIVND (reference sequence). The CDR3 region has the DNA TGTGCCAGTAGAGCTCGACATTCAACGAACTATGGCTACACCTTC. This encodes CASRARHSTNYGYTF.

The chain has TRBV7-8 and TRBJ2-1, with D possibly TRBD1 on 5 matching bases. The CDR3 runs to 15 residues. V lost 5 bases, J lost 6 bases, and 17 bases lay in between. Germline-derived CDR1 and CDR2 are SGHVS and FQNEAQ. The CDR3 protein is CASSRSQGHPNEQFF. CDR3 DNA sequence: TGTGCCAGCAGCCGCAGTCAGGGCCACCCCAATGAGCAGTTCTTC.